Reported below is one T cell receptor (beta chain). This CDR3 contains 15 residues. Germline assignment: CDR1 WNHNN and CDR2 SYGVQD (reference sequence). V lost 2 bases to trimming and J lost 2 bases, with 11 bases between them. This entry comes from a study of blood T cell repertoires in COVID-19. Turning to the study itself: Samples of COVID-19 (acute and convalescent) were obtained from the United States, Italy and Spain.

Generated by immunoSEQ multiplex PCR, the TCRdb table keeps only in-frame clones and is missing some. The top ten hold 3.6% of the sample, which has approximately 260,000 clones, 86% seen once. The sequence derives from a man younger than 35 with active or convalescent COVID-19. The V and J genes are TRBV10-1 and TRBJ2-3; tentatively, D is TRBD1 (5 bases). The sample consisted of peripheral blood. CDR3 in DNA: TGCGCCAGCAGTGAGAACAGGCCTCACACAGATACGCAGTATTTT. Its protein is CASSENRPHTDTQYF.